The sequence of this T cell receptor (beta chain) was determined in a study of metastatic and nonmetastatic thyroid tumors. Study-wide context: The study looked at repertoires side by side in blood and in tumor or nodule tissue from malignant and benign thyroid patients.

Per germline, CDR1 MDHEN and CDR2 SYDVKM. The length of the CDR3 is 16 residues. After removal of 5 bases from V and 3 bases from J, the junction contained 10 bases not matched to a gene. None of the patients had undergone any treatment ahead of thyroid surgery. TCRdb re-called the PCR reads via MiXCR. Here the sample spans tens of thousands of clones, roughly a fifth being singletons. This TCR came from a female donor with papillary thyroid cancer or a benign thyroid nodule (not recorded which). Some clones in this sample may be carry-over from other donors' samples. Input material: blood. The rearrangement uses TRBV28 and TRBJ1-1; 9 bases are a match to TRBD1. CDR3 in amino acids: CASSPAWTGDDTEAFF. The CDR3 DNA sequence: TGTGCCAGCAGTCCGGCATGGACAGGGGACGACACTGAAGCTTTCTTT.